Each of the 29 T cell receptor beta chains below was sequenced from the same sample in a study of cytomegalovirus exposure and HLA in healthy donors. Researchers ran the PCR with 60 Vbeta and 13 Jbeta primers. The assay was immunoSEQ multiplex PCR, and TCRdb's table has in-frame clones only and misses some. Of roughly 230,000 clones listed, 78% are singletons. The sequenced sample was PBMCs. The receptors originated from a boy between 10 and 17 years old in good health and CMV-seronegative.

The sample holds one count of this clone. The genes are TRBV28 and TRBJ1-2, with no clear D. Between the trimmed V and J ends, which lost 5 bases and 8 bases, there was a span of 24 bases. Germline CDR1 reads MDHEN; CDR2 reads SYDVKM. CDR3 length: 16 amino acids. The CDR3: CASSLPWHRVANGYTF. CDR3 sequence (DNA): TGTGCCAGCAGTCTCCCCTGGCACCGCGTAGCTAACGGCTACACCTTC.

J is TRBJ1-5 and V is TRBV30; D unresolved. Germline values: CDR1 GTSNPN, CDR2 SVGIG (reference sequence). This CDR3 is built from 13 residues. V was trimmed by 1 base and J by 3 bases, leaving 7 bases between them. The CDR3 region is CAWSAGFNQPQHF. DNA for the CDR3: TGTGCCTGGAGTGCGGGGTTCAATCAGCCCCAGCATTTT. Based on the CDR3 plus reference TRBV30 and TRBJ1-5, the full variable domain is SQTIHQWPATLVQPVGSPLSLECTVEGTSNPNLYWYRQAAGRGLQLLFYSVGIGQISSEVPQNLSASRPQDRQFILSSKKLLLSDSGFYLCAWSAGFNQPQHFGDGTRLSIL.

The rearrangement joins TRBV18 to TRBJ1-1; maybe TRBD1 (5 bases). CDR3 length: 17 residues. The germline V gene encodes CDR1 KGHSH and CDR2 LQKENI. The V end was cut by 0 bases, the J end by 1 base, with 15 bases between. CDR3 in DNA: TGTGCCAGCTCACCACCCCCAGCAGGGCTCGCGAACACTGAAGCTTTCTTT. It translates to CASSPPPAGLANTEAFF. The full variable domain, in which reference TRBV18 and TRBJ1-1 provide the parts outside the CDR3, is NAGVMQNPRHLVRRRGQEARLRCSPMKGHSHVYWYRQLPEEGLKFMVYLQKENIIDESGMPKERFSAEFPKEGPSILRIQQVVRGDSAAYFCASSPPPAGLANTEAFFGQGTRLTVV.

V usage is TRBV11-3 and J usage is TRBJ2-5, with 11 bases lining up with TRBD1. The CDR3 covers 15 residues. CDR1 and CDR2 (germline): SGHNT, YENEEA. The ends lost 5 bases at V and 5 bases at J; junction bases unmatched: 7. CDR3 region: CASSPRTGGRETQYF. The CDR3 DNA reads as TGTGCCAGCAGCCCTAGGACAGGGGGCCGGGAGACCCAGTACTTC. The complete variable domain, with remaining parts taken from reference TRBV11-3 and TRBJ2-5, reads EAGVVQSPRYKIIEKKQPVAFWCNPISGHNTLYWYLQNLGQGPELLIRYENEEAVDDSQLPKDRFSAERLKGVDSTLKIQPAELGDSAVYLCASSPRTGGRETQYFGPGTRLLVL.

The chain's CDR3 is CASRSTYEQYF. The CDR3 region has the DNA TGTGCCAGCAGGAGTACCTACGAGCAGTACTTC. The V call is TRBV6-6, the J call TRBJ2-7; no definite D call. This CDR3 has 11 amino acids. Germline V CDR1 and CDR2: MNHNY, SVGAGI (reference sequence). Trimming pared 6 bases from V and 2 bases from J, leaving 5 bases between.

This chain links TRBV11-2 with TRBJ1-4; D unclear. The germline gives CDR1 SGHAT, CDR2 FQNNGV. Trimming stripped 1 base from V and 4 bases from J, with 7 bases between. CDR3 length: 14 amino acids. CDR3 sequence reads: CASSLGHFNEKLFF. The CDR3 bases are TGTGCCAGCAGCTTAGGACACTTTAATGAAAAACTGTTTTTT.

This chain links TRBV30 with TRBJ2-7; unclear D gene. Germline V gene sequence: CDR1 GTSNPN, CDR2 SVGIG (reference sequence). The V gene lost 4 bases and the J gene lost 5 bases, with 9 bases spanning the gap. The CDR3 length is 11 residues. As DNA, the CDR3 is TGTGCCTGGACAGGTCTAAACGAGCAGTACTTC. It translates to CAWTGLNEQYF.

The V gene is TRBV11-3, the J gene TRBJ1-1; 7 nucleotides line up with TRBD1. With V trimmed by 2 bases and J by 0 bases, 3 bases remained unmatched. The CDR3 length is 15 residues. Germline CDR1 SGHNT, CDR2 YENEEA. The CDR3, as DNA: TGTGCCAGCAGCTTACAGGGGGATATGAACACTGAAGCTTTCTTT. It specifies CASSLQGDMNTEAFF.

V is TRBV7-9 and J is TRBJ1-1; 7 bases line up with TRBD1. Germline V gene data show CDR1 as SEHNR and CDR2 as FQNEAQ (reference sequence). CDR3 length equals 14 residues. Losses at the gene ends were 1 base for V and 11 bases for J; bases not matched to a gene: 10. The CDR3: CASSLGSQGGGAFF. The CDR3 region has the DNA TGTGCCAGCAGCTTAGGTTCCCAGGGGGGTGGGGCTTTCTTT. The complete variable domain, with remaining parts taken from reference TRBV7-9 and TRBJ1-1, reads DTGVSQNPRHKITKRGQNVTFRCDPISEHNRLYWYRQTLGQGPEFLTYFQNEAQLEKSRLLSDRFSAERPKGSFSTLEIQRTEQGDSAMYLCASSLGSQGGGAFFGQGTRLTVV.

The chain joins TRBV19 to TRBJ2-1, with D hard to call. CDR1 is LNHDA and CDR2 is SQIVND in the germline V gene (reference sequence). V shed 3 bases and J shed 4 bases, with 10 bases lying between them. CDR3 size: 14 residues. The CDR3 bases are TGTGCCAGTAGTATCGGAACTACATACAATGAGCAGTTCTTC. Translation: CASSIGTTYNEQFF.

V usage is TRBV5-1 and J usage is TRBJ2-1; 7 bases fit TRBD2. V lost 4 bases to trimming and J lost 8 bases; unmatched junction nucleotides: 3. The CDR3 sequence is 12 residues long. In germline, CDR1 is SGHRS, CDR2 YFSETQ. The CDR3 sequence is CASSPRGDEQFF. The CDR3 DNA follows: TGCGCCAGCAGCCCCCGGGGGGATGAGCAGTTCTTC.

The chain recombines TRBV4-1 with TRBJ1-2; TRBD1 might be the D (5 bases). This CDR3 comprises 15 residues. Germline V CDR1 and CDR2: MGHRA, YSYEKL. The germline V and J ends were trimmed by 1 base and 8 bases, with 17 bases remaining between them. The CDR3 bases are TGCGCCAGCAGCCAAGTGGGCAGGGCCGTTCGGGGCTACACCTTC. Translating gives CASSQVGRAVRGYTF.

The chain joins TRBV18 to TRBJ2-7, with TRBD1 matching 11 bases. With V trimmed by 5 bases and J by 5 bases, 11 bases remained unmatched. This CDR3 comprises 16 residues. Germline V CDR1 and CDR2: KGHSH, LQKENI. The CDR3 DNA is TGTGCCAGCTCATTCCCCCCGGGACAGGGGGACCACGAGCAGTACTTC. It codes for CASSFPPGQGDHEQYF.

The CDR3 region has the DNA TGTGCCAGCACTATAGATAGCAATCAGCCCCAGCATTTT. Translated: CASTIDSNQPQHF. The chain carries TRBV28 and TRBJ1-5, with D uncertain. Germline CDR1 MDHEN, CDR2 SYDVKM. The V end was cut by 7 bases, the J end by 0 bases, with 7 bases between. The CDR3 loop spans 13 amino acids.

V and J are TRBV7-6 and TRBJ2-2; perhaps TRBD2 as D (7 bases). The V end lost 3 bases, the J end lost 0 bases, and 11 bases lay between the germline ends. This CDR3 is built from 16 residues. In germline, CDR1 is SGHVS, CDR2 FNYEAQ. The CDR3 spells CASSLRGRPNTGELFF. The CDR3, as DNA: TGTGCCAGCAGCTTGCGGGGGCGACCGAACACCGGGGAGCTGTTTTTT.

The chain uses TRBV19 and TRBJ2-3; maybe TRBD1 (5 bases). Germline CDR1 reads LNHDA; CDR2 reads SQIVND (reference sequence). Trimming left V 6 bases short and J 2 bases short, with 9 bases between. This CDR3 has 13 amino acids. The CDR3 loop reads CASRQVDTDTQYF. CDR3 sequence (DNA): TGTGCCAGTAGACAGGTCGACACAGATACGCAGTATTTT.

This chain joins TRBV29-1 and TRBJ1-4; the D is unclear. This CDR3 spans 13 amino acids. The ends were cut back, 3 bases at V and 7 bases at J, with 12 bases in the middle. CDR1 is SQVTM and CDR2 is ANQGSEA in the germline V gene. The CDR3 nucleotides are TGCAGCGTTGATAGAGGCTTGGGTGAAAAACTGTTTTTT. Translated: CSVDRGLGEKLFF.

The rearrangement links TRBV27 to TRBJ2-1, with D perhaps TRBD2 (6 bases). Germline-derived CDR1 and CDR2 are MNHEY and SMNVEV (reference sequence). Trimming shortened V by 3 bases and J by 6 bases, and 21 bases separated the two germline ends. This CDR3 region has 17 residues. The CDR3 nucleotides are TGTGCCAGCAGTTTCGCCCCGAGGACGGGAGTCGGCAATGAGCAGTTCTTC. Translation: CASSFAPRTGVGNEQFF.

The chain carries TRBV5-4 and TRBJ2-3, with TRBD1 as a possible D gene (6 bases). Germline-derived CDR1 and CDR2 are SGHNT and YYREEE (reference sequence). V lost 4 bases and J 6 bases, leaving 15 bases between the germline ends. The CDR3 extends over 14 amino acids. CDR3 residues: CASSQGWGGDTQYF. In DNA, the CDR3 is TGTGCCAGCAGCCAGGGGTGGGGCGGGGATACGCAGTATTTT.

The chain uses TRBV5-4 and TRBJ2-3; 9 positions agree with TRBD1. CDR3 length: 14 residues. The V and J ends lost 5 bases and 5 bases, in that order; junction bases with no gene match: 6. CDR1 is SGHNT, CDR2 YYREEE, per germline (reference sequence). Written as DNA, the CDR3 is TGTGCCAGCAGTTCACAGGGGGCTGAAGATACGCAGTATTTT. Protein sequence: CASSSQGAEDTQYF.

The V call is TRBV4-2, the J call TRBJ2-1; the match to TRBD2 covers 10 bases. With V trimmed by 4 bases and J by 0 bases, 12 bases remained unmatched. The CDR3 has 19 amino acids. The V gene's germline CDR1 is LGHNA and CDR2 YNFKEQ. CDR3: CASSPSGTSVIYSYNEQFF. The CDR3 nucleotides read TGTGCCAGCAGCCCCAGTGGGACTAGCGTCATCTACTCCTACAATGAGCAGTTCTTC.

This chain joins TRBV10-1 and TRBJ2-5; TRBD2 agrees at 10 bases. This CDR3 has 15 residues. The germline CDR1 and CDR2 sequences are WNHNN and SYGVQD (reference sequence). Unmatched junction bases numbered 7, after V lost 4 bases and J lost 5 bases. The CDR3 here is CASSGSGRADETQYF. The CDR3 bases are TGCGCCAGCAGTGGAAGCGGGAGGGCCGACGAGACCCAGTACTTC.

This chain joins TRBV5-4 and TRBJ2-3; 10 nucleotides align to TRBD1. Unmatched junction bases numbered 5, after V lost 6 bases and J lost 1 base. Germline loops: CDR1 SGHNT, CDR2 YYREEE (reference sequence). The CDR3 spans 15 residues. CDR3 bases: TGTGCCAGCACCTGGGACAGGGGAGGCACAGATACGCAGTATTTT. Translation gives CASTWDRGGTDTQYF.

The chain has TRBV6-1 and TRBJ2-1; 8 nucleotides line up with TRBD2. The CDR3 has 14 amino acids. V lost 10 bases to trimming and J lost 8 bases; unmatched junction nucleotides: 13. Looked up from germline, CDR1 is MNHNS and CDR2 is SASEGT. CDR3 DNA sequence: TGTGCCACAAAACTAGCGGCTAACCGGGATGAGCAGTTCTTC. Protein sequence: CATKLAANRDEQFF.

This chain connects TRBV30 to TRBJ2-3; D is unclear. Germline V gene lookup returns CDR1 GTSNPN and CDR2 SVGIG (reference sequence). The CDR3 covers 13 residues. V lost 0 bases to trimming and J lost 6 bases, with 10 bases between them. The CDR3 DNA reads as TGTGCCTGGAGTGTATTAATGTCGGATACGCAGTATTTT. Residues: CAWSVLMSDTQYF.

In DNA, the CDR3 is TGTGCCAGCAGCCCCAGGCGGGAGATAAGGGAGACCCAGTACTTC. This codes for CASSPRREIRETQYF. The J gene is TRBJ2-5, the V gene TRBV7-8, with 7 bases matching TRBD2. The ends lost 5 bases at V and 5 bases at J; junction bases unmatched: 11. Per germline, CDR1 SGHVS and CDR2 FQNEAQ. The CDR3 has 15 residues.

The count of this clone is one. The chain has TRBV4-2 and TRBJ2-2; TRBD2 is a possible D gene (7 bases). The CDR3 covers 18 residues. Germline CDR1 reads LGHNA; CDR2 reads YNFKEQ. V shed 0 bases and J shed 1 base, with 15 bases lying between them. The CDR3 protein is CASSQEGGGAWNTGELFF. The CDR3 region has the DNA TGTGCCAGCAGCCAAGAAGGAGGGGGGGCTTGGAACACCGGGGAGCTGTTTTTT.

This chain uses TRBV2 with TRBJ1-2; 9 bases are a match to TRBD1. With V trimmed by 8 bases and J by 3 bases, 4 bases remained unmatched. The CDR3 runs to 13 residues. Germline values: CDR1 SNHLY, CDR2 FYNNEI. In DNA, the CDR3 is TGTGCCAGCGGGGACAGGGCGCACTATGGCTACACCTTC. It specifies CASGDRAHYGYTF.

The CDR3, as DNA: TGTGCCAGCAGCTTGTGGACAGCTATAGGTGGCTACACCTTC. Translation: CASSLWTAIGGYTF. The rearrangement links TRBV5-6 to TRBJ1-2; perhaps TRBD1 as D (6 bases). This CDR3 is 14 amino acids long. Germline V gene lookup returns CDR1 SGHDT and CDR2 YYEEEE. The V end lost 1 base, the J end lost 7 bases, and 14 bases lay between the germline ends.